This T cell receptor beta chain was identified during a study of shared clonotypes between healthy human individuals. The CDR3 extends over 14 amino acids. The V and J ends lost 4 bases and 8 bases, in that order; junction bases with no gene match: 3. Germline V gene lookup returns CDR1 MNHEY and CDR2 SMNVEV (reference sequence). In the source study's methods: Junction-only sequences without quality scores came from ImmunoSEQ, so filtering differed. Sequencing was performed with immunoSEQ multiplex PCR; in TCRdb, only in-frame clones are kept and a portion is missing. The V and J calls and clone size come from that table; D and trimming were worked out from the DNA. The sample holds a few hundred thousand clones, roughly 85% seen once.

The material sequenced was PBMCs. The sequence came from a woman in her thirties or forties in good health. Some clones in this sample may be carry-over from other donors' samples. The V gene is TRBV27, the J gene TRBJ2-1, with 12 positions matching TRBD2. The chain's CDR3 is CASSSTSGSDEQFF. CDR3 bases: TGTGCCAGCAGTTCGACTAGCGGGAGCGATGAGCAGTTCTTC.